This T cell receptor beta chain originates from a study of shared clonotypes between healthy human individuals. Assay used: immunoSEQ multiplex PCR; TCRdb lists only in-frame clones, some missing. The top ten hold 0.3% of the sample, which has around 580,000 clones, nearly 98% seen once. Terminally differentiated effector memory CD45RA+ cells were excluded from the naive CD8 cells, which were CD45RO-negative and positively selected for CCR7. Germline V CDR1 and CDR2: SEHNR, FQNEAQ (reference sequence). The CDR3 has 15 amino acids. The germline V and J ends were trimmed by 6 bases and 5 bases, with 20 bases remaining between them.

The V call is TRBV7-9, the J call TRBJ2-7; maybe TRBD2 (6 bases). The sequencing input was naive CD8+ T cells sorted from blood. The TCR originated in a young man in good health. The CDR3 DNA sequence: TGTGCCAGCAGTCCACTGGGGAGGAATCTAAACGAGCAGTACTTC. Protein product: CASSPLGRNLNEQYF.